The 30 T cell receptor beta chains below were found in one sample sequenced in a study of T cell responses to AZD1222 COVID-19 vaccine. Clones were read by immunoSEQ multiplex PCR, and TCRdb kept only the in-frame ones, dropping some. The sample yields roughly 100,000 clones, approximately 81% seen once. The source material was peripheral blood, sampled on day 0 of AZD1222 vaccination. These receptors were taken from an adult in good health.

This chain joins TRBV5-1 and TRBJ1-1; perhaps TRBD1 as D (5 bases). Deletions cut 2 bases from V and 7 bases from J, with 12 bases between. Germline V gene sequence: CDR1 SGHRS, CDR2 YFSETQ. This CDR3 region has 13 residues. CDR3 sequence (DNA): TGCGCCAGCAGCTTTCAGGGAAAAGATGAAGCTTTCTTT. It translates to CASSFQGKDEAFF.

This clone has only one observation. This chain uses TRBV5-1 with TRBJ1-1; no clear D gene. Germline V lookup: CDR1 SGHRS, CDR2 YFSETQ. The CDR3 runs to 14 residues. V lost 0 bases to trimming and J lost 1 base, with 7 bases between them. CDR3 sequence (DNA): TGCGCCAGCAGCTTGGGACCAGGGAACACTGAAGCTTTCTTT. Amino acids: CASSLGPGNTEAFF. The full variable domain, completed using reference TRBV5-1 and TRBJ1-1, is KAGVTQTPRYLIKTRGQQVTLSCSPISGHRSVSWYQQTPGQGLQFLFEYFSETQRNKGNFPGRFSGRQFSNSRSEMNVSTLELGDSALYLCASSLGPGNTEAFFGQGTRLTVV.

The gene calls are TRBV2 and TRBJ1-1; no definite D call. The V end lost 3 bases, the J end lost 5 bases, and 4 bases lay between the germline ends. The CDR3 is made up of 11 amino acids. Germline assignment: CDR1 SNHLY and CDR2 FYNNEI. DNA for the CDR3: TGTGCCAGCAGTGAGTGGACTGAAGCTTTCTTT. Protein product: CASSEWTEAFF. Complete variable domain (other parts from reference TRBV2 and TRBJ1-1): EPEVTQTPSHQVTQMGQEVILRCVPISNHLYFYWYRQILGQKVEFLVSFYNNEISEKSEIFDDQFSVERPDGSNFTLKIRSTKLEDSAMYFCASSEWTEAFFGQGTRLTVV.

This chain joins TRBV19 and TRBJ2-5; 8 bases match TRBD1. The trim removed 8 bases at V and 5 bases at J, leaving 7 bases unmatched. The CDR3 covers 13 residues. From germline, CDR1 is LNHDA and CDR2 SQIVND (reference sequence). DNA of the CDR3: TGTGCCAGTCATGGACAGGGCGGCGAGACCCAGTACTTC. This translates into CASHGQGGETQYF. Variable domain in full (rest from reference TRBV19 and TRBJ2-5): DGGITQSPKYLFRKEGQNVTLSCEQNLNHDAMYWYRQDPGQGLRLIYYSQIVNDFQKGDIAEGYSVSREKKESFPLTVTSAQKNPTAFYLCASHGQGGETQYFGPGTRLLVL.

As to this clone: This may be a read error: a much more frequent sequence differs by one nucleotide. The sample has other DNA sequences that encode this CDR3 too. This rearrangement joins TRBV7-2 to TRBJ2-2; TRBD2 might be the D (5 bases). Germline CDR1 SGHTA, CDR2 FQGNSA. This CDR3 has 14 amino acids. In DNA, the CDR3 is TGTGCCAGCAGCTCCACAATGAACACCGGGGAGCTATTTTTT. Translation gives CASSSTMNTGELFF.

This clone was detected only a few times. The chain recombines TRBV12-5 with TRBJ1-2; D remains ambiguous. This CDR3 comprises 13 residues. Per germline, CDR1 LGHNT and CDR2 FRNRAP. Deletions cut 3 bases from V and 4 bases from J, with 9 bases between. The CDR3 region is CASGFMAAYGYTF. CDR3 nucleotides: TGTGCTAGTGGTTTTATGGCAGCCTATGGCTACACCTTC.

CDR3: CASSLRDPAGGEQFF. The CDR3 nucleotides are TGTGCCAGCAGTCTCCGGGACCCCGCGGGGGGCGAGCAGTTCTTC. The V call is TRBV6-6, the J call TRBJ2-1; 8 nucleotides line up with TRBD2. The CDR3 runs 15 residues. Per germline, CDR1 MNHNY and CDR2 SVGAGI (reference sequence). The junction had 13 bases not matched to a gene; V was cut back by 5 bases and J by 10 bases.

The chain employs TRBV4-3 and TRBJ1-3; D unclear. CDR1 LGHNA and CDR2 YSLEER come from the germline V gene. The CDR3 spans 13 residues. Trimming removed 0 bases from V and 4 bases from J, with 4 bases in between. DNA for the CDR3: TGCGCCAGCAGCCAAGATCGGGGAAACACCATATATTTT. This codes for CASSQDRGNTIYF.

The V gene is TRBV19, the J gene TRBJ1-2; 9 bases match TRBD1. The CDR3 has 16 residues. Germline CDR1 reads LNHDA; CDR2 reads SQIVND (reference sequence). The J segment lost 6 bases and the V segment lost 2 bases, leaving 10 bases of the junction unmatched. The chain's CDR3 is CASSINRPGTGNGYTF. The CDR3, as DNA: TGTGCCAGTAGTATAAATAGACCCGGGACAGGGAATGGCTACACCTTC.

The chain is built from TRBV28 and TRBJ2-7; D unclear. The CDR3 is made up of 14 amino acids. Germline lookup yields CDR1 MDHEN and CDR2 SYDVKM. V was pared by 7 bases and J by 0 bases, with 13 bases between. CDR3 sequence: CASTPPASSYEQYF. Here the CDR3 DNA reads TGTGCCAGCACCCCCCCCGCCTCCTCCTACGAGCAGTACTTC.

J is TRBJ1-1 and V is TRBV4-1; maybe TRBD1 (6 bases). Germline loops: CDR1 MGHRA, CDR2 YSYEKL. V was trimmed by 3 bases and J by 4 bases, leaving 12 bases between them. There are 14 residues in the CDR3. CDR3 nucleotide sequence: TGCGCCAGCAGCCAGGAGACCAGGGGCACTGAAGCTTTCTTT. Translated, it gives CASSQETRGTEAFF.

CDR3 residues: CASSREGAGNVGYEQYV. For the CDR3, the DNA is TGTGCCAGCAGCCGCGAAGGAGCGGGGAATGTAGGCTACGAGCAGTACGTC. The chain combines TRBV4-2 with TRBJ2-7, with 7 bases identical to TRBD2. CDR1 LGHNA and CDR2 YNFKEQ come from the germline V gene. The CDR3 totals 17 residues. After removal of 4 bases from V and 3 bases from J, the junction contained 15 bases not matched to a gene.

This chain uses TRBV7-2 with TRBJ2-2; the D call may be TRBD1 or TRBD2 (5 bases each). From germline, CDR1 is SGHTA and CDR2 FQGNSA. This CDR3 has 16 residues. V gave up 5 bases and J gave up 7 bases, with 20 bases separating them. The CDR3, as DNA: TGTGCCAGCAGCCCCTTTTCCGGGACCTCCGGCGGGGAGCTGTTTTTT. As protein: CASSPFSGTSGGELFF.

This chain links TRBV7-8 with TRBJ2-5; 8 bases are a match to TRBD2. Germline CDR1 reads SGHVS; CDR2 reads FQNEAQ. This CDR3 spans 16 amino acids. J was trimmed by 4 bases and V by 5 bases; bases with no gene match: 12. The DNA of the CDR3 is TGTGCCAGCAGCCTCCTAACGGGGGGGCCCCCAGAGACCCAGTACTTC. It yields the protein CASSLLTGGPPETQYF.

J is TRBJ1-2 and V is TRBV10-3; perhaps TRBD1 as D (5 bases). V was pared by 6 bases and J by 3 bases, with 11 bases between. The CDR3 sequence is 13 residues long. Germline V gives CDR1 ENHRY, CDR2 SYGVKD. CDR3 nucleotide sequence: TGTGCCATCAGCCGACAGTTAGACTATGGCTACACCTTC. It yields the protein CAISRQLDYGYTF.

The chain combines TRBV10-3 with TRBJ2-5; D unclear. Germline V lookup: CDR1 ENHRY, CDR2 SYGVKD. The CDR3 consists of 13 residues. Trimming took off 3 bases at V and 5 bases at J, with 10 bases between the two ends. CDR3 sequence reads: CAISESFRETQYF. For the CDR3, the DNA is TGTGCCATCAGTGAATCCTTTAGGGAGACCCAGTACTTC.

The chain carries TRBV18 and TRBJ1-1, with 7 bases fitting TRBD1. J gave up 2 bases and V 2 bases, and 8 bases lay outside the gene matches. The CDR3 totals 16 residues. Looked up from germline, CDR1 is KGHSH and CDR2 is LQKENI. The CDR3 DNA reads TGTGCCAGCTCACCAAATCCCGGGACAGCAAACACTGAAGCTTTCTTT. Residues: CASSPNPGTANTEAFF.

The V gene is TRBV7-8, the J gene TRBJ2-3, with 8 bases fitting TRBD1. This CDR3 comprises 17 residues. Per the germline V gene, CDR1 is SGHVS and CDR2 is FQNEAQ. Trimming cost V 5 bases and J 2 bases; bases outside gene matches: 12. The CDR3 DNA reads TGTGCCAGCAGCAAACGGGACAGGCCGTCTGACACAGATACGCAGTATTTT. Translation gives CASSKRDRPSDTDTQYF. The full variable domain, in which reference TRBV7-8 and TRBJ2-3 provide the parts outside the CDR3, is GAGVSQSPRYKVAKRGQDVALRCDPISGHVSLFWYQQALGQGPEFLTYFQNEAQLDKSGLPSDRFFAERPEGSVSTLKIQRTQQEDSAVYLCASSKRDRPSDTDTQYFGPGTRLTVL.

This sequence joins TRBV6-5 and TRBJ2-1, with 9 bases lining up with TRBD1. CDR3 size: 13 residues. The junction had 4 bases not matched to a gene; V was cut back by 6 bases and J by 7 bases. The germline gives CDR1 MNHEY, CDR2 SVGAGI. In DNA form, the CDR3 reads TGTGCCAGCAGAAGGACAGGGGAAAATGAGCAGTTCTTC. Encoded protein: CASRRTGENEQFF.

This clone has more than one count but fewer than ten. The V and J genes are TRBV7-2 and TRBJ1-3; D call uncertain. V shed 4 bases and J shed 0 bases, with 4 bases lying between them. CDR1 and CDR2 from the germline V gene are SGHTA and FQGNSA. This CDR3 contains 13 residues. CDR3 sequence (DNA): TGTGCCAGCAGCTCCCTCTCTGGAAACACCATATATTTT. It is translated as CASSSLSGNTIYF.

The chain recombines TRBV6-2 or TRBV6-3 with TRBJ2-5; D is uncertain. CDR3 size: 14 residues. Deletions cut 5 bases from V and 4 bases from J, with 14 bases between. Germline CDR1 MNHEY, CDR2 SVGEGT. CDR3 sequence reads: CASSTVLRRETQYF. For the CDR3, the DNA is TGTGCCAGCAGTACGGTCTTGCGGAGAGAGACCCAGTACTTC.

In DNA form, the CDR3 reads TGTGCCAGCGGACGGGCCCCAAGAGAAAAACTGTTTTTT. It translates to CASGRAPREKLFF. This rearrangement joins TRBV2 to TRBJ1-4; no reliable D call. Between the trimmed V and J ends, which lost 8 bases and 8 bases, there was a span of 15 bases. This CDR3 region has 13 residues. In germline, CDR1 is SNHLY, CDR2 FYNNEI.

This clone showed up just a few times. V is TRBV6-6 and J is TRBJ2-3, with D hard to call. Germline V CDR1 and CDR2: MNHNY, SVGAGI (reference sequence). This CDR3 is 12 amino acids long. Between the trimmed V and J ends, which lost 5 bases and 8 bases, there was a span of 11 bases. The CDR3 DNA reads TGTGCCAGCAGTCCACTGGCAGGTACGCAGTATTTT. Its protein product is CASSPLAGTQYF.

This chain links TRBV5-4 with TRBJ2-5, with D tentatively TRBD2 (7 bases). V shed 7 bases and J shed 4 bases, with 17 bases lying between them. Germline CDR1 and CDR2: SGHNT and YYREEE (reference sequence). The CDR3 loop spans 14 amino acids. The CDR3 here is CASWGGLAGETQYF. CDR3 nucleotide sequence: TGTGCCAGCTGGGGGGGCCTTGCGGGAGAGACCCAGTACTTC.

V and J are TRBV7-9 and TRBJ1-4; TRBD1 matches 8 bases. The germline V gene has CDR1 SEHNR and CDR2 FQNEAQ (reference sequence). The CDR3 has 13 residues. The V and J ends lost 4 bases and 5 bases, in that order; junction bases with no gene match: 0. CDR3 nucleotide sequence: TGTGCCAGCAGCTGGACAGGGAATGAAAAACTGTTTTTT. Translated, it gives CASSWTGNEKLFF.

The CDR3: CASSIRRTGTGTEAFF. The DNA of the CDR3 is TGTGCCAGTAGTATCCGAAGGACCGGGACAGGCACTGAAGCTTTCTTT. The rearrangement links TRBV19 to TRBJ1-1, with TRBD1 matching over 8 bases. Germline CDR1 LNHDA, CDR2 SQIVND (reference sequence). V shed 3 bases, J shed 4 bases, and the junction held 10 bases outside the gene matches. The CDR3 has 16 amino acids.

This clone was seen a handful of times. The rearrangement links TRBV19 to TRBJ1-2; 9 bases are shared with TRBD1. The CDR3 is 16 amino acids. Germline CDR1 LNHDA, CDR2 SQIVND (reference sequence). Trimming took 5 bases from V and 6 from J; bases not matched to a gene: 13. The CDR3 bases are TGTGCCAGTAGTCCCCACCCGGGACAGGGCGGTCATGGCTACACCTTC. Translation gives CASSPHPGQGGHGYTF. Using reference TRBV19 and TRBJ1-2 for the parts outside the CDR3, the full variable domain is DGGITQSPKYLFRKEGQNVTLSCEQNLNHDAMYWYRQDPGQGLRLIYYSQIVNDFQKGDIAEGYSVSREKKESFPLTVTSAQKNPTAFYLCASSPHPGQGGHGYTFGSGTRLTVV.

This clone was counted only a few times. The genes are TRBV5-5 and TRBJ1-4, with 10 bases lining up with TRBD1. The CDR3 sequence is 17 residues long. Germline values: CDR1 SGHKS, CDR2 YYEKEE (reference sequence). J lost 3 bases, V lost 2 bases, and 7 bases had no gene match. This CDR3 reads CASSFRQGAGANEKLFF. In DNA form, the CDR3 reads TGTGCCAGCAGCTTCAGACAGGGGGCGGGAGCTAATGAAAAACTGTTTTTT.

V and J are TRBV5-4 and TRBJ2-7; no clear D. This CDR3 contains 15 residues. Trimming stripped 0 bases from V and 5 bases from J, with 15 bases between. Germline CDR1 reads SGHNT; CDR2 reads YYREEE (reference sequence). CDR3 region: CASSLDQASVDEQYV. CDR3 nucleotide sequence: TGTGCCAGCAGCTTGGATCAGGCTAGTGTGGACGAGCAGTACGTC.

The chain joins TRBV6-6 to TRBJ2-2; D may match TRBD1 or TRBD2 (5 bases each). V was trimmed by 0 bases and J by 6 bases, leaving 8 bases between them. Germline V CDR1 and CDR2: MNHNY, SVGAGI (reference sequence). The CDR3 is made up of 14 amino acids. DNA for the CDR3: TGTGCCAGCAGTTACTCGGGGGAGTCCGGGGAGCTGTTTTTT. It encodes CASSYSGESGELFF.